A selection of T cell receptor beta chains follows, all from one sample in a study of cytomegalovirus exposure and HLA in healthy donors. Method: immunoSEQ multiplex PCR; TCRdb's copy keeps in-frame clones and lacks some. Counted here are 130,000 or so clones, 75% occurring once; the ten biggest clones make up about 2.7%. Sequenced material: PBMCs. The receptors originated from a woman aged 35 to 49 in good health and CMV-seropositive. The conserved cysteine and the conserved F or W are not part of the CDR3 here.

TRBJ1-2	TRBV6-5	ASTLGEGYGYT
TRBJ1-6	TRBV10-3	AISTTGTDNSPLH
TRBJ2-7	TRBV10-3	AISESKRDRAPYEQY
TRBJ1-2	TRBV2	ASSARKYGYT
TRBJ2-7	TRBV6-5	ASRPGTSGGREY
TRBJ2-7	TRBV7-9	ASSGQGWAEQY
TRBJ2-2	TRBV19	ASTLGAGQNTGELF
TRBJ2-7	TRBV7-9	ASSQGSHEQY
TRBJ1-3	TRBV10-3	AISPGTGAVGNTIY
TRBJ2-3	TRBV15	ATSRVERSDTQY
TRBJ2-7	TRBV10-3	AISSSSGPYEQY
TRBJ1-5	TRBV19	ASSIGGGQGWVLGNQPQH
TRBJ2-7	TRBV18	ASSRFDTARVPHEQY
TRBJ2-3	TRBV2	ASRDRLTDTQY
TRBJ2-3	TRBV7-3	ASSVPAGEGTDTQY
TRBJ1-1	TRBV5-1	ASSPSGTGAF
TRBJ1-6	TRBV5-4	ASSGAFLNSPLH
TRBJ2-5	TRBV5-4	ASSLVSETQY
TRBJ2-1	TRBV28	ASRGTDGGGEQF
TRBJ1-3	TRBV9	ASSVGGASGNTIY
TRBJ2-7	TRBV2	ASSDSPLRHEQY
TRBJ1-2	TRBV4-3	ASSQYDSNYGYT
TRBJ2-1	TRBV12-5	ASGAGGGEQF
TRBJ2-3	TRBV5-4	ASSLQGSTDTQY
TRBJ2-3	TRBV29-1	SVRRGSPTDTQY
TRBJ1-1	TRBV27	ASTLSHRGNTEAF
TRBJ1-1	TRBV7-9	ASSLSQASTEAF
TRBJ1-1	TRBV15	ATSSPGRTRGTEAF
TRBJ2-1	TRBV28	ASSSPSGRVNEQF
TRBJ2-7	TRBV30	AWNYRVAGEQY
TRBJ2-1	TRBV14	ASSQAAGANNEQF
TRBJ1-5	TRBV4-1	ASSQGGTGRETQPQH
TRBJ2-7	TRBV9	ASSVSSGYGYEQY
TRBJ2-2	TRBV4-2	ASSQETSNTGELF
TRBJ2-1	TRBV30	AWRPRTSGSYEQF
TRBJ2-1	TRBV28	ASSFPNVEQF
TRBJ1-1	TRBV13	ASSFTSNTEAF
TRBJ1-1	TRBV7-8	ASSLLAPGNTEAF
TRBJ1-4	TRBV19	ASSLGQGATNEKLF
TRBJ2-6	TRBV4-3	ASSLFSGANVLT
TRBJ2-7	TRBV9	ASSVAGQNYEQY
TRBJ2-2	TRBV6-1	ASSGTGFLGELF
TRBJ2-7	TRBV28	ASSTASAQGTYEQY
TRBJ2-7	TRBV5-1	ATKRLPSGTEGYEQY
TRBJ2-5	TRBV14	ASSQVRGNQETQY
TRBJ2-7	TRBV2	ASGLAETYEQY
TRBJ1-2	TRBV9	ASTQGGGDSYGYT
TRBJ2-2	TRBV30	AWRGWGQTNTGELF
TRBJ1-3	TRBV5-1	ASSSDDRGNTIY
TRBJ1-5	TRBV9	ASSVAGENQPQH
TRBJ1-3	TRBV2	ASKWDRSEGNTIY
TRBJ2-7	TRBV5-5	ASSTGTGGADEQY
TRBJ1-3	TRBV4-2	ASRTGSSGWTIY
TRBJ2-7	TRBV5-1	ASSFYGMDYEQY
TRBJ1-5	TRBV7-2	ASSANREPQH
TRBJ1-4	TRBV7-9	ASSLFLGGDEKLF
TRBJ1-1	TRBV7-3	ASSNGQGTEAF